A selection of T cell receptor beta chains follows, all from one sample in a study of vaccination effects on CD4 cells after COVID-19. Antigens of these TCRs are unknown. The protocol was immunoSEQ multiplex PCR, while the TCRdb copy is restricted to in-frame clones and leaves out a portion. Here the sample spans 27,000 or so clones, 65% to 75% being singletons. The starting material was CD4+ T cells from PBMCs cultured with SARS-CoV-2 spike peptides, obtained before COVID-19 vaccination. The source of these receptors is a human donor who received a COVID-19 vaccine. CDR3s leave out the opening cysteine and the closing phenylalanine or tryptophan. The order of the fields is V gene, CDR3 protein.

V: TRBV20-1; CDR3: SANEQYEQY
V: TRBV3-1/TRBV3-2; CDR3: ASSRAVVTDTQY
V: TRBV19; CDR3: ASLSPLAGAGEQF
V: TRBV23-1; CDR3: ASSTGVVWETQY
V: TRBV7-2; CDR3: ASSFQQGRETQY
V: TRBV5-4; CDR3: ASSFGLGTADTQY
V: TRBV6-5; CDR3: ASSPEGANGYT
V: TRBV5-1; CDR3: ASSLTGMRVDTQY
V: TRBV6-5; CDR3: ASRSNRGAYEQY
V: TRBV4-1; CDR3: ASSQGDRLALH
V: TRBV6-5; CDR3: ASRALAGWNEQF
V: TRBV6-5; CDR3: ASSYRPGDGYT
V: TRBV2; CDR3: ASRLDRGGYNEQF
V: TRBV2; CDR3: ACRSFRVNEKLF
V: TRBV5-1; CDR3: ASSSTGTGGHGYT
V: TRBV19; CDR3: ASSIQLGYGGEAF
V: TRBV9; CDR3: ASSVWDRDGYKGAF
V: TRBV3-1/TRBV3-2; CDR3: ASSQRLAGAEQY
V: TRBV24-1; CDR3: ATSDVAGSSYNEQF
V: TRBV9; CDR3: ASSPGLAGSTDTQY
V: TRBV7-9; CDR3: ASSLSEGSYNEQF
V: TRBV6-4; CDR3: ASSGSGAPSGANVLT
V: TRBV10-3; CDR3: AISEGLAFTGELF